This T cell receptor (beta chain) stems from a study of blood T cells in healthy people across ages. Together with a sample-barcoded 5' primer, a J-beta primer mix was included in a second PCR lasting about 7 to 11 cycles. TCRdb reanalysed the 5' RACE reads using MiXCR and keeps one entry per CDR3 protein. Of 1.5 million to 2 million distinct CDR3 sequences detected, roughly 32% appear once; the ten largest clones hold roughly 12%. The study, taken as a whole, reports: Considered underestimates were the diversity estimates obtained from one million T cells. Observed TCR beta diversity per million T cells went down as age went up. This fall followed a roughly linear course with age.

With regard to this clonotype: The antigen is unknown.

The length of the CDR3 is 15 residues. CDR1 MNHNY and CDR2 SVGAGI come from the germline V gene (reference sequence). The germline V and J ends were trimmed by 5 bases and 1 base, with 14 bases remaining between them. Material for sequencing was blood. The sequence derives from a woman in her 30s in good health. This chain connects TRBV6-6 to TRBJ2-5; tentatively, D is TRBD1 (6 bases). The CDR3 here is CASSASLGAQETQYF. The CDR3 DNA follows: TGTGCCAGCAGTGCCAGTTTGGGGGCCCAAGAGACCCAGTACTTC.